The 10 T cell receptor beta chains reported below all come from one sample, sequenced in a study of Graves' ophthalmopathy and Graves' hyperthyroidism. From RNA, the CDR3 regions of TCR beta chains were amplified and sequenced. The first-round RT-PCR employed HTBI primers together with the Qiagen OneStep RT-PCR kit. A multiplex PCR was then performed as the second round. TCRdb independently ran MiXCR on the multiplex PCR reads; one entry per CDR3 protein. The sample carries some 360,000 distinct CDR3 sequences, approximately 18% recorded once. Material: peripheral blood. The receptors shown here come from an adult woman with stable Graves' hyperthyroidism.

V usage is TRBV2 and J usage is TRBJ2-5; D unresolved. V was trimmed by 2 bases and J by 10 bases, leaving 17 bases between them. Germline assignment: CDR1 SNHLY and CDR2 FYNNEI. The CDR3 has 14 amino acids. This CDR3 is CASSEPVTNMLQYF. The CDR3 nucleotides are TGTGCCAGCAGTGAACCGGTGACCAATATGCTCCAGTACTTC.

The chain joins TRBV27 to TRBJ1-2, with a possible D match to TRBD1 (6 bases). Germline V gene data show CDR1 as MNHEY and CDR2 as SMNVEV (reference sequence). V dropped 5 bases and J dropped 0 bases, with 13 bases sitting between them. The CDR3 runs 15 residues. The DNA of the CDR3 is TGTGCCAGCAGTCCCACAGGGCCCTCTAACTATGGCTACACCTTC. It encodes CASSPTGPSNYGYTF.

In this sample, this clonotype turned up many times. The rearrangement joins TRBV12-3 or TRBV12-4 to TRBJ1-5; a weak D match, TRBD1 (6 bases). V lost 5 bases and J 2 bases, leaving 16 bases between the germline ends. The CDR3 has 16 residues. The CDR3 sequence is CASSLQGNIGNQPQHF. Here the CDR3 DNA reads TGTGCCAGCAGTCTACAGGGTAACATAGGCAATCAGCCCCAGCATTTT.

On this clonotype: At one end the junction does not follow the germline gene, possibly because of a read error. The chain uses TRBV10-3 and TRBJ2-7; 9 bases map to TRBD2. Germline V gene data show CDR1 as ENHRY and CDR2 as SYGVKD. The CDR3 spans 15 residues. CDR3 residues: CAIRIAGDSDYGQYF. The CDR3 DNA reads as TGTGCCATCAGAATAGCGGGAGACTCCGACTACGGGCAGTACTTC.

This clonotype appeared many times. DNA for the CDR3: TGTGCCAGCAGTTCAGCGGGAGGATCTTTGGCCAAAAACATTCAGTACTTC. Residues: CASSSAGGSLAKNIQYF. The chain uses TRBV6-2 or TRBV6-3 and TRBJ2-4; 9 bases are shared with TRBD2. The CDR3 consists of 17 residues. V shed 4 bases, J shed 1 base, and the junction held 8 bases outside the gene matches. Germline values: CDR1 MNHEY, CDR2 SVGEGT.

This clonotype was found many times. This rearrangement joins TRBV27 to TRBJ1-5; D unclear. The CDR3 is 14 residues long. CDR1 and CDR2 from the germline V gene are MNHEY and SMNVEV (reference sequence). The germline V and J ends were trimmed by 3 bases and 2 bases, with 8 bases remaining between them. The CDR3 here is CASSFGRGNQPQHF. The CDR3 DNA sequence: TGTGCCAGCAGTTTCGGCCGAGGCAATCAGCCCCAGCATTTT.

This clonotype came up many times. V usage is TRBV2 and J usage is TRBJ2-7; no clear D gene. CDR3 length equals 15 residues. From germline, CDR1 is SNHLY and CDR2 FYNNEI. Trimming pared 2 bases from V and 0 bases from J, leaving 11 bases between. CDR3 DNA sequence: TGTGCCAGCAGTGAAACTGCGGTAAGCTCCTACGAGCAGTACTTC. Its translation is CASSETAVSSYEQYF.

There are a few counts of this clonotype. A much larger clone lies a single base off, so this may be a read error. The rearrangement joins TRBV12-3 or TRBV12-4 to TRBJ2-5; D perhaps matches TRBD1 (5 bases). This CDR3 region has 12 residues. The germline V and J ends were trimmed by 6 bases and 2 bases, with 7 bases remaining between them. CDR3 DNA: TGTGCCAGCAGCGACAGACAAGAGACCCAGTACTTC. Its protein is CASSDRQETQYF.

This clonotype was seen many times. The CDR3: CASTDSLGYGYTF. CDR3 bases: TGTGCCAGTACCGACAGTTTGGGCTATGGCTACACCTTC. The V gene is TRBV19, the J gene TRBJ1-2; a possible D gene is TRBD1 (5 bases). The germline CDR1 and CDR2 sequences are LNHDA and SQIVND (reference sequence). The CDR3 sequence is 13 residues long. V lost 7 bases and J 4 bases, leaving 13 bases between the germline ends.

This clonotype was seen ten or more times. The chain is built from TRBV12-3 or TRBV12-4 and TRBJ2-7; 8 nucleotides match TRBD1. Trimming cost V 3 bases and J 2 bases; bases outside gene matches: 9. This CDR3 spans 16 amino acids. CDR3 DNA sequence: TGTGCCAGCAGTTTTTTATCCGGGACAGGCACCTACGAGCAGTACTTC. It encodes CASSFLSGTGTYEQYF.